Presented here are 19 T cell receptor beta chains from one specimen sequenced in a study of response to subunit inactivated influenza vaccine. TCRdb redid the calling of the RT-PCR reads with MiXCR, one entry per CDR3 protein. The table has 650,000 or so distinct CDR3 sequences, approximately 15% seen once. The sequences come from PBMCs from blood, collected roughly 15 days before vaccination. The source is a man aged 45-60 years who received an inactivated influenza vaccine.

A few counts support this clonotype. The genes are TRBV4-2 and TRBJ1-3; D not resolved. The V end was cut by 0 bases, the J end by 0 bases, with 9 bases between. The germline V gene encodes CDR1 LGHNA and CDR2 YNFKEQ. This CDR3 region has 16 residues. CDR3 DNA sequence: TGTGCCAGCAGCCAAGATGGTCAGAGCTCTGGAAACACCATATATTTT. It is translated as CASSQDGQSSGNTIYF.

This clonotype was observed a few times. The chain employs TRBV5-1 and TRBJ1-1; possibly TRBD1 for D (5 bases). Looked up from germline, CDR1 is SGHRS and CDR2 is YFSETQ. The CDR3 length is 15 residues. V gave up 4 bases and J gave up 1 base, with 14 bases separating them. CDR3 in amino acids: CASSIRGGPNTEAFF. CDR3 bases: TGCGCCAGCAGCATCCGGGGGGGTCCGAACACTGAAGCTTTCTTT. The full variable domain, its missing parts supplied by reference TRBV5-1 and TRBJ1-1, is KAGVTQTPRYLIKTRGQQVTLSCSPISGHRSVSWYQQTPGQGLQFLFEYFSETQRNKGNFPGRFSGRQFSNSRSEMNVSTLELGDSALYLCASSIRGGPNTEAFFGQGTRLTVV.

V gene TRBV12-3 or TRBV12-4 combines with J gene TRBJ1-6; no reliable D call. This CDR3 has 13 residues. Deletions cut 4 bases from V and 6 bases from J, with 7 bases between. The CDR3 bases are TGTGCCAGCAGTTGGGCGCTTAATTCACCCCTCCACTTT. Translation: CASSWALNSPLHF.

This chain links TRBV7-9 with TRBJ2-1; D may correspond to TRBD1 or TRBD2 (5 bases each). The CDR3 runs 16 residues. V was pared by 8 bases and J by 8 bases, with 25 bases between. Germline CDR1 is SEHNR and CDR2 is FQNEAQ (reference sequence). CDR3 protein: CASGFNPGRSWDEQFF. CDR3 DNA: TGTGCCAGCGGATTTAATCCGGGACGGTCTTGGGATGAGCAGTTCTTC.

The J gene is TRBJ2-1, the V gene TRBV29-1; perhaps D is TRBD1 or TRBD2 (5 bases each). The CDR3 contains 15 residues. Germline CDR1 SQVTM, CDR2 ANQGSEA. The V gene lost 7 bases and the J gene lost 9 bases, with 25 bases spanning the gap. The CDR3 region has the DNA TGCAGCGCTTCTGGGGGTTCCTACCCCCTTATTGAGCAGTTCTTC. Protein sequence: CSASGGSYPLIEQFF.

This clonotype was detected ten times or more. V usage is TRBV7-2 and J usage is TRBJ2-5; the match to TRBD1 covers 9 bases. The V gene end was trimmed by 5 bases and the J gene end by 5 bases; junction bases not matched to a gene: 12. The CDR3 has 16 amino acids. CDR1 and CDR2 (germline): SGHTA, FQGNSA. CDR3 loop: CASSEQYRGQRETQYF. The CDR3, as DNA: TGTGCCAGCAGCGAGCAGTACAGGGGGCAACGGGAGACCCAGTACTTC.

The V and J genes are TRBV5-4 and TRBJ1-1; D is possibly TRBD1 (5 bases). This CDR3 comprises 14 residues. V was clipped by 4 bases and J by 1 base, with 11 bases between them. Germline V lookup: CDR1 SGHNT, CDR2 YYREEE (reference sequence). CDR3 region: CASSAGDGNTEAFF. CDR3 coding DNA: TGTGCCAGCAGCGCGGGGGACGGGAACACTGAAGCTTTCTTT. Looking up the rest from reference TRBV5-4 and TRBJ1-1 gives the full variable domain: ETGVTQSPTHLIKTRGQQVTLRCSSQSGHNTVSWYQQALGQGPQFIFQYYREEENGRGNFPPRFSGLQFPNYSSELNVNALELDDSALYLCASSAGDGNTEAFFGQGTRLTVV.

This clonotype was observed a handful of times. The chain employs TRBV21-1 and TRBJ1-1; TRBD1, the table's D call, was not compared with the DNA. TRBV21-1 is designated a pseudogene. The CDR3 runs to 15 residues. This chain's CDR3 is CASSESDRGTGEAFF. The CDR3 bases are TGTGCCAGCAGCGAATCCGACAGGGGAACTGGTGAAGCTTTCTTT.

This clonotype turned up a few times. The V gene is TRBV6-2 or TRBV6-3, the J gene TRBJ2-1; D may be TRBD1 (5 bases). Between the trimmed V and J ends, which lost 8 bases and 4 bases, there was a span of 18 bases. Germline assignment: CDR1 MNHEY and CDR2 SVGEGT. This CDR3 has 15 residues. CDR3 DNA sequence: TGTGCCAGCCGAAAGGGGCTTCCAGGGTACAATGAGCAGTTCTTC. Its translation: CASRKGLPGYNEQFF.

This clonotype appeared a few times. J is TRBJ1-1 and V is TRBV12-3 or TRBV12-4; D gene ambiguous. The CDR3 covers 11 residues. V was shortened by 3 bases and J by 13 bases, with 12 bases between the two germline ends. The CDR3 is CASSLGTNDFF. The CDR3 region has the DNA TGTGCCAGCAGTTTGGGTACGAACGATTTCTTT.

This clonotype was recorded at least ten times. The rearrangement joins TRBV29-1 to TRBJ2-1, with TRBD2 matching 12 bases. Germline V gene lookup returns CDR1 SQVTM and CDR2 ANQGSEA. Germline trimming cut 6 bases from V and 2 bases from J; bases unmatched to any gene: 2. This CDR3 comprises 14 residues. The CDR3 sequence is CSVGLAGPYNEQFF. The CDR3 nucleotides read TGCAGCGTCGGACTAGCGGGGCCCTACAATGAGCAGTTCTTC.

This clonotype was seen only a few times. The J gene is TRBJ2-1, the V gene TRBV29-1; a possible D gene is TRBD1 (6 bases). V was pared by 6 bases and J by 9 bases, with 21 bases between. The CDR3 contains 14 residues. Germline-derived CDR1 and CDR2 are SQVTM and ANQGSEA. Here the CDR3 DNA reads TGCAGCGTCCCGAAACACCTGGGGGCAGGTGAGCAGTTCTTC. This codes for CSVPKHLGAGEQFF.

This clonotype was found many times. The chain recombines TRBV7-3 with TRBJ2-1; 12 bases are shared with TRBD1. This CDR3 comprises 12 residues. J was trimmed by 8 bases and V by 8 bases; bases with no gene match: 1. Looked up from germline, CDR1 is SGHTA and CDR2 is FQGTGA. The CDR3 nucleotides are TGTGCCAGCGGGACAGGGGGCCATGAGCAGTTCTTC. Translated: CASGTGGHEQFF.

This clonotype was seen more than once but under ten times. V usage is TRBV3-1 and J usage is TRBJ2-1, with a possible D match to TRBD2 (6 bases). Trimming left V 4 bases short and J 7 bases short, with 20 bases between. The CDR3 spans 16 residues. The germline gives CDR1 LGHDT, CDR2 YNNKEL (reference sequence). CDR3 nucleotide sequence: TGTGCCAGCAGCCGCCTAGCCGGGGGAGGTGCGAATGAGCAGTTCTTC. It yields the protein CASSRLAGGGANEQFF.

This rearrangement joins TRBV15 to TRBJ1-1; D is unclear. Trimming removed 5 bases from V and 2 bases from J, with 9 bases in between. There are 13 residues in the CDR3. CDR1 is LNHNV and CDR2 is YYDKDF in the germline V gene (reference sequence). The CDR3 sequence is CATSGNPNTEAFF. CDR3 nucleotides: TGTGCCACCAGCGGCAATCCTAACACTGAAGCTTTCTTT.

This clonotype was seen ten or more times. V is TRBV9 and J is TRBJ2-7; D is perhaps TRBD2 (6 bases). The CDR3 extends over 15 amino acids. Germline CDR1 reads SGDLS; CDR2 reads YYNGEE. The V end was cut by 0 bases, the J end by 0 bases, with 10 bases between. CDR3 residues: CASSVESGFSYEQYF. In nucleotides, the CDR3 is TGTGCCAGCAGCGTAGAAAGCGGGTTCTCCTACGAGCAGTACTTC. The full variable domain, with the rest looked up from reference TRBV9 and TRBJ2-7, is DSGVTQTPKHLITATGQRVTLRCSPRSGDLSVYWYQQSLDQGLQFLIQYYNGEERAKGNILERFSAQQFPDLHSELNLSSLELGDSALYFCASSVESGFSYEQYFGPGTRLTVT.

The CDR3 coding sequence is TGTGCCAGCAGCACTAGCGGGAGGGCCGCGGGGGCAGATACGCAGTATTTT. This sequence encodes CASSTSGRAAGADTQYF. The gene calls are TRBV7-3 and TRBJ2-3; the match to TRBD2 covers 13 bases. V shed 5 bases and J 4 bases; nucleotides not matched to a gene: 9. This CDR3 is built from 17 residues. The V gene's germline CDR1 is SGHTA and CDR2 FQGTGA.

The V and J genes are TRBV30 and TRBJ2-3; possibly TRBD2 for D (6 bases). V shed 4 bases and J shed 4 bases, with 12 bases lying between them. The CDR3 is 13 amino acids. CDR1 and CDR2 (germline): GTSNPN, SVGIG (reference sequence). CDR3 amino acids: CAWTRSGSDTQYF. CDR3 DNA sequence: TGTGCCTGGACGCGTAGCGGATCAGATACGCAGTATTTT.

The chain recombines TRBV20-1 with TRBJ2-5, with TRBD1 as a possible D gene (5 bases). The CDR3 loop spans 14 amino acids. Germline V gene sequence: CDR1 DFQATT, CDR2 SNEGSKA (reference sequence). Trimming removed 6 bases at V and 5 bases at J, with 19 bases between. The CDR3 protein is CSAPPWQGGETQYF. CDR3 nucleotides: TGCAGTGCCCCCCCATGGCAGGGTGGGGAGACCCAGTACTTC.